Listed here are 22 T cell receptor beta chains from one sample, sequenced in a study of blood T cell repertoires in COVID-19. Only in-frame clones appear in the TCRdb table, and some are missing; sequencing was by immunoSEQ multiplex PCR. The sample yields 210,000 or so clones, 70% to 90% seen once. The specimen was peripheral blood. These receptors were taken from a woman aged 18-30 years who had recovered from COVID-19.

This clone was seen only a few times. The chain carries TRBV29-1 and TRBJ1-1; TRBD1 agrees at 7 bases. CDR1 is SQVTM and CDR2 is ANQGSEA in the germline V gene. The CDR3 extends over 11 amino acids. The junction had 7 bases not matched to a gene; V was cut back by 4 bases and J by 11 bases. As DNA, the CDR3 is TGCAGCGTTGTAAGGGGGCGAGAGGCTTTCTTT. The encoded protein is CSVVRGREAFF.

The rearrangement uses TRBV5-5 and TRBJ2-1; 7 nucleotides line up with TRBD2. The germline gives CDR1 SGHKS, CDR2 YYEKEE (reference sequence). The J segment lost 9 bases and the V segment lost 1 base, leaving 10 bases of the junction unmatched. The CDR3 is 15 amino acids. The CDR3 DNA reads as TGTGCCAGCAGCTTGTTCACTAGCGAAGGAGGTGAGCAGTTCTTC. Its translation is CASSLFTSEGGEQFF. Supplemented by reference TRBV5-5 and TRBJ2-1, the full variable domain reads DAGVTQSPTHLIKTRGQQVTLRCSPISGHKSVSWYQQVLGQGPQFIFQYYEKEERGRGNFPDRFSARQFPNYSSELNVNALLLGDSALYLCASSLFTSEGGEQFFGPGTRLTVL.

The chain combines TRBV7-7 with TRBJ2-3, with 9 bases matching TRBD2. CDR3 length: 16 amino acids. V shed 3 bases and J 2 bases; nucleotides not matched to a gene: 6. CDR1 is SSHAT, CDR2 FNYEAQ, per germline (reference sequence). The chain's CDR3 is CASSLGSGGITDTQYF. Here the CDR3 DNA reads TGTGCCAGCAGCTTGGGTAGCGGGGGAATCACAGATACGCAGTATTTT. Using reference TRBV7-7 and TRBJ2-3 for the parts outside the CDR3, the full variable domain is GAGVSQSPRYKVTKRGQDVTLRCDPISSHATLYWYQQALGQGPEFLTYFNYEAQPDKSGLPSDRFSAERPEGSISTLTIQRTEQRDSAMYRCASSLGSGGITDTQYFGPGTRLTVL.

The chain is built from TRBV4-3 and TRBJ1-6, with TRBD1 identical over 10 bases. CDR3 length: 15 residues. V dropped 2 bases and J dropped 10; count of bases not matched to a gene: 5. Germline CDR1 is LGHNA and CDR2 is YSLEER. The CDR3 region is CASSQTGTGVSPLHF. The CDR3 bases are TGCGCCAGCAGCCAAACCGGGACAGGGGTATCACCCCTCCACTTT.

This chain connects TRBV12-5 to TRBJ1-5; D gene ambiguous. V lost 2 bases, J lost 5 bases, and 4 bases lay in between. The CDR3 extends over 12 amino acids. CDR1 is LGHNT, CDR2 FRNRAP, per germline. CDR3 loop: CASGLRDQPQHF. The CDR3 bases are TGTGCTAGTGGTTTGCGGGATCAGCCCCAGCATTTT.

The rearrangement links TRBV3-1 (or the pseudogene TRBV3-2) to TRBJ2-1; TRBD2 matches at 11 bases. Germline loops: CDR1 LGHDT, CDR2 YNNKEL (reference sequence). This CDR3 has 18 amino acids. V lost 4 bases to trimming and J lost 0 bases; unmatched junction nucleotides: 8. CDR3 region: CASSLLPGLAGSYNEQFF. The CDR3 DNA is TGTGCCAGCAGCCTTTTGCCCGGACTAGCGGGCTCCTACAATGAGCAGTTCTTC.

The genes are TRBV20-1 and TRBJ1-1; a weak D match, TRBD1 (5 bases). CDR1 DFQATT and CDR2 SNEGSKA come from the germline V gene (reference sequence). The V end was cut by 3 bases, the J end by 1 base, with 9 bases between. The CDR3 spans 13 residues. The CDR3 DNA reads as TGCAGTGCTAGTAGCAGGGAGAACACTGAAGCTTTCTTT. Translating gives CSASSRENTEAFF.

The rearrangement links TRBV6-2 or TRBV6-3 to TRBJ2-3; 9 nucleotides align to TRBD1. There are 16 residues in the CDR3. The germline CDR1 and CDR2 sequences are MNHEY and SVGEGT. Unmatched junction bases numbered 10, after V lost 5 bases and J lost 4 bases. CDR3 bases: TGTGCCAGCAGTCGACCGGGACAGGGAGGGTCAGATACGCAGTATTTT. Amino acid sequence: CASSRPGQGGSDTQYF.

The V call is TRBV15, the J call TRBJ2-7; weak D call: TRBD2 (6 bases). V lost 0 bases to trimming and J lost 10 bases, with 13 bases between them. CDR3 length equals 13 residues. Germline V gene data show CDR1 as LNHNV and CDR2 as YYDKDF (reference sequence). As DNA, the CDR3 is TGTGCCACCAGCAGAGATTGGGGGGACGTACAGTACTTC. It specifies CATSRDWGDVQYF.

The chain recombines TRBV6-6 with TRBJ2-1; a possible D gene is TRBD2 (5 bases). The germline V gene has CDR1 MNHNY and CDR2 SVGAGI (reference sequence). The CDR3 is 14 amino acids. Trimming cost V 3 bases and J 3 bases, with 9 bases left between them. The CDR3 bases are TGTGCCAGCAGTTATCTAGCCGGCTACAATGAGCAGTTCTTC. It codes for CASSYLAGYNEQFF.

The chain is built from TRBV6-6 and TRBJ2-7; D ambiguous. This CDR3 spans 16 amino acids. Trimming removed 5 bases from V and 5 bases from J, with 22 bases in between. Looked up from germline, CDR1 is MNHNY and CDR2 is SVGAGI (reference sequence). Written as DNA, the CDR3 is TGTGCCAGCAGTCCCAAATTGGGCTTACTCAAAGACGAGCAGTACTTC. It yields the protein CASSPKLGLLKDEQYF.

The genes are TRBV30 and TRBJ2-6; D is unclear. In germline, CDR1 is GTSNPN, CDR2 SVGIG (reference sequence). The CDR3 runs 15 residues. V lost 3 bases and J lost 0, with 9 bases in between. CDR3 nucleotides: TGTGCCTGGAGCCTACTCCCCTCTGGGGCCAACGTCCTGACTTTC. It is translated as CAWSLLPSGANVLTF.

Written as DNA, the CDR3 is TGTGCCAGCAGCTCAGAGGGCGGCTACGGACCGGAAGATACGCAGTATTTT. Encoded protein: CASSSEGGYGPEDTQYF. The V gene is TRBV7-9, the J gene TRBJ2-3; D may be TRBD2 (5 bases). V was pared by 4 bases and J by 5 bases, with 22 bases between. This CDR3 comprises 17 residues. Germline CDR1 SEHNR, CDR2 FQNEAQ (reference sequence).

V usage is TRBV5-1 and J usage is TRBJ2-1; 11 nucleotides agree with TRBD2. Germline-derived CDR1 and CDR2 are SGHRS and YFSETQ. V gave up 0 bases and J gave up 1 base; unmatched junction bases: 3. This CDR3 spans 17 amino acids. The CDR3 here is CASSLGLAGGSYNEQFF. In DNA form, the CDR3 reads TGCGCCAGCAGCTTGGGGTTAGCGGGAGGGTCCTACAATGAGCAGTTCTTC.

The chain employs TRBV18 and TRBJ2-5; D is perhaps TRBD1 (6 bases). Germline V CDR1 and CDR2: KGHSH, LQKENI. The ends were cut back, 3 bases at V and 7 bases at J, with 21 bases in the middle. The CDR3 length is 16 residues. As DNA, the CDR3 is TGTGCCAGCTCACCTTCTTTCTCTGGGACATATGGGACCCAGTACTTC. Translated, it gives CASSPSFSGTYGTQYF.

This chain connects TRBV5-4 to TRBJ1-2; unclear D gene. The V gene's germline CDR1 is SGHNT and CDR2 YYREEE (reference sequence). The V and J ends lost 2 bases and 6 bases respectively, with 11 bases between them. The CDR3 spans 13 residues. The CDR3 nucleotides are TGTGCCAGCAGCTTTGTTGGGAGAGATGGCTACACCTTC. Amino acid sequence: CASSFVGRDGYTF. The full variable domain, in which reference TRBV5-4 and TRBJ1-2 provide the parts outside the CDR3, is ETGVTQSPTHLIKTRGQQVTLRCSSQSGHNTVSWYQQALGQGPQFIFQYYREEENGRGNFPPRFSGLQFPNYSSELNVNALELDDSALYLCASSFVGRDGYTFGSGTRLTVV.

This clone was counted once. V gene TRBV19 combines with J gene TRBJ2-5; 11 bases align to TRBD2. This CDR3 contains 17 residues. V lost 9 bases and J lost 5; bases outside the gene matches: 17. Germline V CDR1 and CDR2: LNHDA, SQIVND (reference sequence). In DNA, the CDR3 is TGTGCCAGCAAAGGACGTTCGGGACTAGCGGAGTATGAGACCCAGTACTTC. Encoded protein: CASKGRSGLAEYETQYF.

The chain is built from TRBV5-5 and TRBJ2-7, with TRBD2 matching 9 bases. CDR1 and CDR2 (germline): SGHKS, YYEKEE (reference sequence). V lost 0 bases and J lost 3; bases outside the gene matches: 4. The CDR3 is 15 amino acids. The CDR3 loop is CASSLGLAELYEQYF. The CDR3 bases are TGTGCCAGCAGCTTGGGACTAGCGGAACTCTACGAGCAGTACTTC.

This clone was recorded only once. This rearrangement joins TRBV5-4 to TRBJ2-1, with no clear D. The CDR3 has 12 amino acids. Germline CDR1 and CDR2: SGHNT and YYREEE (reference sequence). V was clipped by 4 bases and J by 9 bases, with 11 bases between them. The DNA of the CDR3 is TGTGCCAGCAGCCTGGACCGAGGTGAGCAGTTCTTC. It encodes CASSLDRGEQFF.

This sequence joins TRBV20-1 and TRBJ2-1, with a weak D call TRBD1 (5 bases). The germline gives CDR1 DFQATT, CDR2 SNEGSKA (reference sequence). The V end was cut by 4 bases, the J end by 5 bases, with 6 bases between. The CDR3 consists of 11 residues. CDR3 in amino acids: CSAIRDNEQFF. CDR3 nucleotide sequence: TGCAGTGCTATCAGGGACAATGAGCAGTTCTTC.

The V gene is TRBV11-3, the J gene TRBJ2-1; 11 nucleotides match TRBD2. The CDR3 is 16 amino acids. Trimming removed 2 bases from V and 10 bases from J; junction bases left unmatched: 10. Per the germline V gene, CDR1 is SGHNT and CDR2 is YENEEA. This CDR3 reads CASSLQMISGREEQFF. In nucleotides, the CDR3 is TGTGCCAGCAGCTTACAGATGATTAGCGGGAGGGAAGAGCAGTTCTTC.

The chain carries TRBV24-1 and TRBJ2-1; a possible D gene is TRBD2 (6 bases). Germline-derived CDR1 and CDR2 are KGHDR and SFDVKD. This CDR3 is built from 16 residues. The V end was cut by 3 bases, the J end by 6 bases, with 17 bases between. CDR3 loop: CATSDPGVSRFNEQFF. The CDR3 DNA reads as TGTGCCACCAGTGATCCGGGAGTGAGCCGTTTCAATGAGCAGTTCTTC.